Following are 4 T cell receptor beta chains from one sample sequenced in a study of blood T cell repertoires in COVID-19. Libraries were prepared by immunoSEQ multiplex PCR; TCRdb keeps only in-frame clonotypes and omits some of them. Of approximately 79,000 clones listed, around 80% are singletons. The sample comprised peripheral blood. The receptors come from a man between 50 and 59 years old with COVID-19, enrolled during active disease.

The genes are TRBV6-5 and TRBJ2-1, with D maybe TRBD1 (5 bases). This CDR3 contains 15 residues. Germline CDR1 and CDR2: MNHEY and SVGAGI. Trimming shortened V by 6 bases and J by 2 bases, and 14 bases separated the two germline ends. CDR3 coding DNA: TGTGCCAGCAGGCGTAGACAGTCCACCTACAATGAGCAGTTCTTC. Encoded protein: CASRRRQSTYNEQFF.

In this sample, this clone turned up once. The chain uses TRBV6-4 and TRBJ2-3, with D perhaps matching TRBD1 (5 bases). The CDR3 sequence is 12 residues long. Per the germline V gene, CDR1 is MRHNA and CDR2 is SNTAGT. Trimming shortened V by 9 bases and J by 2 bases, and 9 bases separated the two germline ends. The CDR3 nucleotides read TGTGCCAGAGGGGCATCCACAGATACGCAGTATTTT. Translated, it gives CARGASTDTQYF.

V gene TRBV5-1 combines with J gene TRBJ1-5, with 9 bases that match TRBD1. The V gene's germline CDR1 is SGHRS and CDR2 YFSETQ. Trimming cost V 4 bases and J 4 bases; bases outside gene matches: 3. The CDR3 is 14 amino acids. CDR3 amino acids: CASSKGTGNQPQHF. CDR3 DNA sequence: TGCGCCAGCAGCAAAGGGACAGGGAATCAGCCCCAGCATTTT.

This clone was detected once. The V gene is TRBV25-1, the J gene TRBJ1-4, with 7 positions matching TRBD1. The CDR3 extends over 15 amino acids. The ends lost 3 bases at V and 8 bases at J; junction bases unmatched: 9. CDR1 and CDR2 from the germline V gene are MGHDK and SYGVNS. CDR3 nucleotides: TGTGCCAGCAGTGACACAGGGGCGGGCCGAGAAAAACTGTTTTTT. The encoded protein is CASSDTGAGREKLFF.